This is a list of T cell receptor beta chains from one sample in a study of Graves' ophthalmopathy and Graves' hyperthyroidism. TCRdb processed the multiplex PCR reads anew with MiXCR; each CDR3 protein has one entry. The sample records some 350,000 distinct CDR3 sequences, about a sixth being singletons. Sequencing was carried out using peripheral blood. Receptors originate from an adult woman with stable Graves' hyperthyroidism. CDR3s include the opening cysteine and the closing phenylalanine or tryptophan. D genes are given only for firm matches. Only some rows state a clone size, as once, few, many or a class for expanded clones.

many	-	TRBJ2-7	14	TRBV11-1	CASRGGLGSYEQYF	TGTGCCAGCAGGGGAGGTTTGGGCTCCTACGAGCAGTACTTC
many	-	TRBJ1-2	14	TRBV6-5	CATMTERQGGGYTF	TGTGCCACTATGACTGAGCGGCAGGGAGGCGGCTACACCTTC
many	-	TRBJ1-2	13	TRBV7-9	CASSGGGAHGYTF	TGTGCCAGCAGCGGGGGCGGGGCTCATGGCTACACCTTC
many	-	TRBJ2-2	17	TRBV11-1	CASSLVGSSYPTGELLF	TGTGCCAGCAGCTTAGTGGGCTCCTCATACCCCACCGGGGAGCTGCTTTTT
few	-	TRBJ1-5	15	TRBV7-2	CASSLWGSYNQPQHF	TGTGCCAGCAGCTTATGGGGATCCTACAATCAGCCCCAGCATTTT
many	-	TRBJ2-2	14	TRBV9	CASSVGAHTGELFF	TGTGCCAGCAGCGTAGGGGCTCACACCGGGGAGCTGTTTTTT
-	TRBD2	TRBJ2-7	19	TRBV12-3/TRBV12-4	CASSLPGRQVAGGPYEQYF	TGTGCCAGCAGTTTGCCAGGTCGTCAGGTAGCGGGGGGCCCCTACGAGCAGTACTTC
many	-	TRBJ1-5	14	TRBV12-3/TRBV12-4	CASSIWDFYQPQHF	TGTGCCAGCAGCATTTGGGACTTCTATCAGCCCCAGCATTTT
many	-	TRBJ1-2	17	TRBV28	CASSLGSGTGRVYGYTF	TGTGCCAGCAGTTTAGGGTCTGGTACAGGGCGTGTCTATGGCTACACCTTC
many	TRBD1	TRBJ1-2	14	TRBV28	CASSPPDRVVGYTF	TGTGCCAGCAGTCCCCCGGACAGGGTGGTTGGCTACACCTTC
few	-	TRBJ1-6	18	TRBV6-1	CASSRWGRPRGDNSPLHF	TGTGCCAGCAGCCGTTGGGGCAGACCCCGAGGGGATAATTCACCCCTCCACTTT
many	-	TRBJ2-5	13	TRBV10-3	CAISESRSETQYF	TGTGCCATCAGTGAGTCGAGGTCGGAGACCCAGTACTTC
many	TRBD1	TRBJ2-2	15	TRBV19	CASSRDRGRTGELFF	TGTGCCAGTAGTAGGGACAGGGGGCGCACCGGGGAGCTGTTTTTT
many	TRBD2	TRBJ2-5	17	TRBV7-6	CASSLGLASGQQETQYF	TGTGCCAGCAGCTTAGGCTTGGCTAGCGGCCAACAAGAGACCCAGTACTTC
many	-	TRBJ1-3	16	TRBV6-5	CASSYADGSSGNTIYF	TGTGCCAGCAGTTACGCAGACGGGAGCTCTGGAAACACCATATATTTT
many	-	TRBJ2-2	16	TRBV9	CASSRGRYANTGELFF	TGTGCCAGCAGCAGGGGACGGTATGCGAACACCGGGGAGCTGTTTTTT
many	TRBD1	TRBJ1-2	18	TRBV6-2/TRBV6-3	CASSSYPRQGKANYGYTF	TGTGCCAGCAGTTCATACCCCCGACAGGGAAAAGCTAACTATGGCTACACCTTC
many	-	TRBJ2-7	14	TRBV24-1	CATSDPTAGKRQYF	TGTGCCACCAGTGACCCAACGGCAGGGAAGCGGCAGTACTTC
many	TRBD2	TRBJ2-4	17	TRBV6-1	CASSEGGWGGRKNIKYF	TGTGCCAGCAGTGAAGGCGGGTGGGGGGGACGGAAAAACATTAAGTACTTC
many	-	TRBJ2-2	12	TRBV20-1	CSARLGSGELFF	TGCAGTGCTAGATTAGGGTCCGGGGAGCTGTTTTTT